This TCR beta chain is from a study of blood T cell repertoires in COVID-19. Study information: T cells, B-cell-depleted T cells, or PBMCs provided the cDNA or gDNA that served as material.

Sequencing was performed with immunoSEQ multiplex PCR; in TCRdb, only in-frame clones are kept and a portion is missing. The table includes some 59,000 clones, 60% to 80% detected once. V lost 4 bases, J lost 1 base, and 12 bases lay in between. Germline V gives CDR1 LGHDT, CDR2 YNNKEL (reference sequence). The CDR3 runs to 15 residues. The sample comprised peripheral blood. The chain carries TRBV3-1 (or the pseudogene TRBV3-2) and TRBJ2-3, with a weak D call TRBD1 (6 bases). This receptor was taken from a man older than 75 with active or convalescent COVID-19. CDR3 sequence (DNA): TGTGCCAGCAGCCCAGGGGTCTTGGGCACAGATACGCAGTATTTT. This gives the protein CASSPGVLGTDTQYF.